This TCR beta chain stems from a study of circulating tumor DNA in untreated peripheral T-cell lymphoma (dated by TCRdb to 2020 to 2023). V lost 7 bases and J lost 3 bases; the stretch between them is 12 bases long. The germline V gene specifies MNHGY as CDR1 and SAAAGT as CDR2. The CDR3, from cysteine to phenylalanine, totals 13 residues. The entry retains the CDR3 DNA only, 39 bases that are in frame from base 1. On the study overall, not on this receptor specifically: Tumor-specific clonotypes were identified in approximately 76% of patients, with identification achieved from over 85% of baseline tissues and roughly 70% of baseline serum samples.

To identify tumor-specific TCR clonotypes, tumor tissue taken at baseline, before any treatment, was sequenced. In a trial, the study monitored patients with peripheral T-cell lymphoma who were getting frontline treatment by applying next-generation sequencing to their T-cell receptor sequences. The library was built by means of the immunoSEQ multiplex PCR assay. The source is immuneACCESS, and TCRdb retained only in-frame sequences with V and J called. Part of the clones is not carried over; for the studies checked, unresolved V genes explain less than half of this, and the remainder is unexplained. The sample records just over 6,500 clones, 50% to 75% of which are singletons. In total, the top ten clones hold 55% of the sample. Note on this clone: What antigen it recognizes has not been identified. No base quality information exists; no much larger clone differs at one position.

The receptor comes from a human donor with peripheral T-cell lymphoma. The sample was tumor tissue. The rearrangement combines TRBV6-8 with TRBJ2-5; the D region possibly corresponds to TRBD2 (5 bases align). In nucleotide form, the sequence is TGTGCCAGCAAACGGGCGGGTGAAGAGACCCAGTACTTC. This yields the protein CASKRAGEETQYF.